One and the same sample provided the 9 T cell receptor beta chains below, sequenced in a study of T cells in Graves' hyperthyroidism and ophthalmopathy. Amplification targeted TCR beta CDR3 regions from RNA transcripts. TCR CDR3 regions were first amplified by RT-PCR with HTBI primers. One entry per CDR3 protein results from TCRdb running MiXCR on the multiplex PCR reads. The sample records more than 550,000 distinct CDR3 sequences, about 45% being singletons. Sequencing was carried out using peripheral blood or thyroid tissue (not recorded which). The receptors derive from an adult man with Graves' disease, either hyperthyroidism or ophthalmopathy (not recorded which).

This clonotype was detected many times. V is TRBV7-9 and J is TRBJ1-1; weak D call: TRBD1 (5 bases). The CDR3 has 14 amino acids. Trimming shortened V by 2 bases and J by 4 bases, and 11 bases separated the two germline ends. Germline-derived CDR1 and CDR2 are SEHNR and FQNEAQ (reference sequence). CDR3 in DNA: TGTGCCAGCAGCTTACAGGGTAGGAGCACTGAAGCTTTCTTT. Its translation is CASSLQGRSTEAFF.

Only a few counts were recorded for this clonotype. CDR3 region: CASRATGKAFF. CDR3 DNA sequence: TGTGCCAGCAGGGCAACAGGGAAAGCTTTCTTT. The chain carries TRBV7-2 and TRBJ1-1; D may be TRBD1 (6 bases). Germline assignment: CDR1 SGHTA and CDR2 FQGNSA. Trimming removed 6 bases from V and 9 bases from J, with 11 bases in between. The CDR3 has 11 amino acids.

This clonotype was counted ten times or more. The rearrangement links TRBV7-8 to TRBJ2-5; D ambiguous. The CDR3 spans 13 residues. Germline CDR1 SGHVS, CDR2 FQNEAQ. Trimming pared 0 bases from V and 4 bases from J, leaving 6 bases between. The CDR3 here is CASSLALTETQYF. CDR3 nucleotide sequence: TGTGCCAGCAGCTTAGCGTTGACAGAGACCCAGTACTTC.

V is TRBV19 and J is TRBJ2-7, with TRBD1 matching over 8 bases. CDR3 length: 15 residues. V dropped 1 base and J dropped 4; count of bases not matched to a gene: 6. Germline V CDR1 and CDR2: LNHDA, SQIVND (reference sequence). The chain's CDR3 is CASSIAPDRDYEQYF. In DNA form, the CDR3 reads TGTGCCAGTAGTATAGCCCCGGACAGGGATTACGAGCAGTACTTC.

This chain joins TRBV19 and TRBJ1-1, with no clear D. The V gene's germline CDR1 is LNHDA and CDR2 SQIVND (reference sequence). Trimming shortened V by 4 bases and J by 5 bases, and 14 bases separated the two germline ends. This CDR3 contains 14 residues. The CDR3 DNA sequence: TGTGCCAGTAGTAGACAAACTGGAGGTACTGAAGCTTTCTTT. This gives the protein CASSRQTGGTEAFF.

The rearrangement joins TRBV7-8 to TRBJ2-7; D is ambiguous. Germline CDR1 SGHVS, CDR2 FQNEAQ. Deletions cut 3 bases from V and 2 bases from J, with 14 bases between. The CDR3 contains 15 residues. The CDR3 loop is CASSFQRTVPYEQYF. The DNA for the CDR3 is TGTGCCAGCAGCTTCCAGAGGACGGTTCCCTACGAGCAGTACTTC.

The chain joins TRBV29-1 to TRBJ2-5; no clear D gene. The V gene's germline CDR1 is SQVTM and CDR2 ANQGSEA. V was clipped by 7 bases and J by 5 bases, with 8 bases between them. The CDR3 covers 10 residues. The CDR3 here is CSDDGETQYF. CDR3 in DNA: TGCAGCGATGATGGGGAGACCCAGTACTTC. Together with reference TRBV29-1 and TRBJ2-5, the CDR3 gives the full variable domain: SAVISQKPSRDICQRGTSLTIQCQVDSQVTMMFWYRQQPGQSLTLIATANQGSEATYESGFVIDKFPISRPNLTFSTLTVSNMSPEDSSIYLCSDDGETQYFGPGTRLLVL.

The sample holds many counts of this clonotype. The chain employs TRBV6-1 and TRBJ1-2; D not resolved. Germline CDR1 MNHNS, CDR2 SASEGT. Trimming left V 6 bases short and J 7 bases short, with 15 bases between. This CDR3 is built from 13 residues. CDR3 nucleotides: TGTGCCAGCAGCCACGTGGGTGTTAGTGGCTACACCTTC. Amino acids: CASSHVGVSGYTF.

On this clonotype itself: This could be a read error, since a much larger clone is one nucleotide away. The rearrangement joins TRBV10-3 to TRBJ2-7; D tentatively reads TRBD1 or TRBD2 (5 bases each). The germline CDR1 and CDR2 sequences are ENHRY and SYGVKD. The CDR3 is 15 amino acids. V shed 6 bases and J shed 3 bases, with 18 bases lying between them. In DNA form, the CDR3 reads TGTGCCATCAGCGAGGGGCGAGCTCTGATCTACGAGCAGTACTTC. Its translation: CAISEGRALIYEQYF.